The source of this T cell receptor beta chain is a study of beta chain features in type 1 diabetes. Study at large: Patient and healthy donor groups were alike in age, gender and cell yields. Findings of the study overall: At VDJ recombination sites, type 1 diabetes patients had fewer insertions and more deleted nucleotides. It was not settled here whether HLA type affects TCRB rearrangement. In every one of the four CD4+ subsets, TCRB CDR3s were moderately but significantly shorter in Type 1 diabetes patients.

The entirety of the isolated RNA underwent reverse transcription, so expressed TCRB transcripts were sequenced. Assay: immunoSEQ multiplex PCR; the TCRdb copy retains only in-frame clones and omits some. The sample has tens of thousands of clones, about 50% seen once; the top ten hold about 0.74%. V lost 1 base, J lost 7 bases, and 13 bases lay in between. The length of the CDR3 is 14 residues. In germline, CDR1 is SEHNR, CDR2 FQNEAQ (reference sequence). As concerns this clone: What it binds is unknown.

This clonotype was sampled from a man aged 25 to 40 with type 1 diabetes. This rearrangement joins TRBV7-9 to TRBJ1-2, with TRBD1 as a possible D gene (5 bases). Sequenced material: central memory CD4+ T cells from blood. The CDR3: CASSLVDIRGGYTF. The CDR3 nucleotides are TGTGCCAGCAGCTTAGTCGATATAAGGGGTGGCTACACCTTC. Filled out from reference TRBV7-9 and TRBJ1-2, the complete variable domain reads DTGVSQNPRHKITKRGQNVTFRCDPISEHNRLYWYRQTLGQGPEFLTYFQNEAQLEKSRLLSDRFSAERPKGSFSTLEIQRTEQGDSAMYLCASSLVDIRGGYTFGSGTRLTVV.